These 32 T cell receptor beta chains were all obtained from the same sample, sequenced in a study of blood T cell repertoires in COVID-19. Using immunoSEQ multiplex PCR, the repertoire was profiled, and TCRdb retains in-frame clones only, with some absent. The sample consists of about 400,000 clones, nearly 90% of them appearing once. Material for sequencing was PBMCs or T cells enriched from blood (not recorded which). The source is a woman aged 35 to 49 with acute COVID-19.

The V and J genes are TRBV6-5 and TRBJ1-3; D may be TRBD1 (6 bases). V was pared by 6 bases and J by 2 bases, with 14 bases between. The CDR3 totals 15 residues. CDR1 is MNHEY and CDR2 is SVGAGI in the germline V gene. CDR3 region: CASRYDRIPGNTIYF. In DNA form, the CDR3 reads TGTGCCAGCAGGTACGACAGGATTCCTGGAAACACCATATATTTT.

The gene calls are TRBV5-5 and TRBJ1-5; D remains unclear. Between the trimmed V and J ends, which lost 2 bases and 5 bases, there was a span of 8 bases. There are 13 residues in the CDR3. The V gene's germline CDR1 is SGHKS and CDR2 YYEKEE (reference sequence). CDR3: CASSLNRDQPQHF. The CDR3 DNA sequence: TGTGCCAGCAGCTTAAACCGGGATCAGCCCCAGCATTTT.

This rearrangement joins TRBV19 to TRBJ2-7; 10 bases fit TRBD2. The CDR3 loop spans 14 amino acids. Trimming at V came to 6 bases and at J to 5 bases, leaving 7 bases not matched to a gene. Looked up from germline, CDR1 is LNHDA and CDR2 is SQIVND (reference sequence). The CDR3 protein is CASRKPGLADEQYF. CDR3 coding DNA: TGTGCCAGTAGAAAGCCTGGACTAGCGGACGAGCAGTACTTC.

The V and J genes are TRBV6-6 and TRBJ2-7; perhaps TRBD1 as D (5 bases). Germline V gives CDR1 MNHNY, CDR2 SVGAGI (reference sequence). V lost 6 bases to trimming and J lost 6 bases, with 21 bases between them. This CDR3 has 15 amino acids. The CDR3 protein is CASSPPGRAPGEQYF. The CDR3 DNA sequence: TGTGCCAGCAGCCCCCCAGGCAGGGCCCCCGGCGAGCAGTACTTC.

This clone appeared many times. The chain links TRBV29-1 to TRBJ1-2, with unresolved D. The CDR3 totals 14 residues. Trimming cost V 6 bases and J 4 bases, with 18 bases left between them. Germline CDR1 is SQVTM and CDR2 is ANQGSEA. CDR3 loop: CSVGGRGVSYGYTF. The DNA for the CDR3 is TGCAGCGTGGGTGGTCGAGGAGTTAGCTATGGCTACACCTTC.

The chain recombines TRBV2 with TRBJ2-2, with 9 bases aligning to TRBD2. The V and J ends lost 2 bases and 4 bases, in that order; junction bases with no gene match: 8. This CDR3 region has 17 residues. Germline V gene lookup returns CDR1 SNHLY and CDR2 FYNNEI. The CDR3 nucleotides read TGTGCCAGCAGTGAACCCCTCATAGCGGGGGCCACCGGGGAGCTGTTTTTT. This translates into CASSEPLIAGATGELFF. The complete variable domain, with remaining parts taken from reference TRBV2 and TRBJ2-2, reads EPEVTQTPSHQVTQMGQEVILRCVPISNHLYFYWYRQILGQKVEFLVSFYNNEISEKSEIFDDQFSVERPDGSNFTLKIRSTKLEDSAMYFCASSEPLIAGATGELFFGEGSRLTVL.

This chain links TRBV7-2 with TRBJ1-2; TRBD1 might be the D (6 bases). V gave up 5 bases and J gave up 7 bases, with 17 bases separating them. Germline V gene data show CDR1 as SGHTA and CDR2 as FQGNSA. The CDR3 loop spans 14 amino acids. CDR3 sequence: CASSPVRGGRGYTF. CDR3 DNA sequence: TGTGCCAGCAGCCCGGTCCGGGGGGGCCGTGGCTACACCTTC. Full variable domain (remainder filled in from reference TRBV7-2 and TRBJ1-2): GAGVSQSPSNKVTEKGKDVELRCDPISGHTALYWYRQSLGQGLEFLIYFQGNSAPDKSGLPSDRFSAERTGGSVSTLTIQRTQQEDSAVYLCASSPVRGGRGYTFGSGTRLTVV.

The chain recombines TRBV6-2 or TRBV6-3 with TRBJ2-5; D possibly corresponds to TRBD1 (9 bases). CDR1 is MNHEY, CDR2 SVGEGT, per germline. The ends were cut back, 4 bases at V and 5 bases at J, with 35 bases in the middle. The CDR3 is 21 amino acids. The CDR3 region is CASSSSRTGTGLSGRVETQYF. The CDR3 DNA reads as TGTGCCAGCAGTTCCTCGAGAACCGGGACAGGGCTCAGCGGGAGAGTGGAGACCCAGTACTTC.

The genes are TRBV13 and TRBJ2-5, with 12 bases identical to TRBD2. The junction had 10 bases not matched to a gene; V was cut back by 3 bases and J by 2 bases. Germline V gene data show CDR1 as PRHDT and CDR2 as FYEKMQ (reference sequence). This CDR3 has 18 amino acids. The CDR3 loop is CASSFRARLAGEQETQYF. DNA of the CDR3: TGTGCCAGCAGCTTCCGTGCAAGACTAGCGGGGGAACAAGAGACCCAGTACTTC. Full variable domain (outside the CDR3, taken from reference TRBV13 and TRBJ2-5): AAGVIQSPRHLIKEKRETATLKCYPIPRHDTVYWYQQGPGQDPQFLISFYEKMQSDKGSIPDRFSAQQFSDYHSELNMSSLELGDSALYFCASSFRARLAGEQETQYFGPGTRLLVL.

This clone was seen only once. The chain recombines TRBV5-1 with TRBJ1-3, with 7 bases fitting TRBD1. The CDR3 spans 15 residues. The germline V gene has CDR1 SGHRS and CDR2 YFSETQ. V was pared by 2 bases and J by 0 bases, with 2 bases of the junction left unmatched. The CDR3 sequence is CASSLTGVSGNTIYF. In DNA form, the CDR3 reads TGCGCCAGCAGCTTAACAGGGGTCTCTGGAAACACCATATATTTT. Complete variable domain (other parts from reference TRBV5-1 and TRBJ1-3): KAGVTQTPRYLIKTRGQQVTLSCSPISGHRSVSWYQQTPGQGLQFLFEYFSETQRNKGNFPGRFSGRQFSNSRSEMNVSTLELGDSALYLCASSLTGVSGNTIYFGEGSWLTVV.

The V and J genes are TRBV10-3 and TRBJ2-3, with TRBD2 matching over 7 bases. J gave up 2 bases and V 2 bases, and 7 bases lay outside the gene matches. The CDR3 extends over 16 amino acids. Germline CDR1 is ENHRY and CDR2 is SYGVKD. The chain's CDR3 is CAISEPSGIPTDTQYF. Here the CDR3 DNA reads TGTGCCATCAGTGAGCCTAGCGGCATTCCCACAGATACGCAGTATTTT.

Here the CDR3 reads CASSQEVLAGGTQYF. The CDR3 DNA is TGTGCCAGCAGCCAAGAGGTTCTAGCGGGGGGGACGCAGTATTTT. V usage is TRBV3-1 (or the pseudogene TRBV3-2) and J usage is TRBJ2-3, with 12 nucleotides matching TRBD2. This CDR3 comprises 15 residues. The V segment lost 0 bases and the J segment 9 bases; nucleotides outside the gene matches: 4. Per germline, CDR1 LGHDT and CDR2 YNNKEL (reference sequence).

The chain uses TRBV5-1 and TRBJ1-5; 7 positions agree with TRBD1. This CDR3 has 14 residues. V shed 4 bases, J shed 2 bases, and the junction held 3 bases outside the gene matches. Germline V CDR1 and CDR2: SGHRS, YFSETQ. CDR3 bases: TGCGCCAGCAGCCCGACAGGGCGCAATCAGCCCCAGCATTTT. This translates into CASSPTGRNQPQHF.

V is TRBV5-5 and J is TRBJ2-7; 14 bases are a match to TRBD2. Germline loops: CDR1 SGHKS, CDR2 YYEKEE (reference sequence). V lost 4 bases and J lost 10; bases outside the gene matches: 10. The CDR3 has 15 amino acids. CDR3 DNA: TGTGCCAGCAGCGGACAGGGACTAGCGGGGGCTGGACAGTACTTC. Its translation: CASSGQGLAGAGQYF.

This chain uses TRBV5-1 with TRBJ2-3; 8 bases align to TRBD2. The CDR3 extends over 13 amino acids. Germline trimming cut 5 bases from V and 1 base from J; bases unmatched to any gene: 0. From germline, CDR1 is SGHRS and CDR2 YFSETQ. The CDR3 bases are TGCGCCAGCAGGACTAGCGGCACAGATACGCAGTATTTT. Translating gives CASRTSGTDTQYF.

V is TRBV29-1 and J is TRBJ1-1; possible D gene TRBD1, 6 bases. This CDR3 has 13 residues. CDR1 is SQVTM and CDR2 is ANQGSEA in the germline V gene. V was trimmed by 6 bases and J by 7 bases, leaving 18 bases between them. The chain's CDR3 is CSVQPGGAGEAFF. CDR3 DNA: TGCAGCGTCCAACCGGGGGGGGCGGGTGAAGCTTTCTTT.

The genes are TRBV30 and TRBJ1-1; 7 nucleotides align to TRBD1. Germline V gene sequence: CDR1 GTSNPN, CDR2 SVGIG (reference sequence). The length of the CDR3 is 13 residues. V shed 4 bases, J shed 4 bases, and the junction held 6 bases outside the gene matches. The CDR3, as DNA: TGTGCCTGGAAGACAGGGTGGGGCACTGAAGCTTTCTTT. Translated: CAWKTGWGTEAFF. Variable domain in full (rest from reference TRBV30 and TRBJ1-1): SQTIHQWPATLVQPVGSPLSLECTVEGTSNPNLYWYRQAAGRGLQLLFYSVGIGQISSEVPQNLSASRPQDRQFILSSKKLLLSDSGFYLCAWKTGWGTEAFFGQGTRLTVV.

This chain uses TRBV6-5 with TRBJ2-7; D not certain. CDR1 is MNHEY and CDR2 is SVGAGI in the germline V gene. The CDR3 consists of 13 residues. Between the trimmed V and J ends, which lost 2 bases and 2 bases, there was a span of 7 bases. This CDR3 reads CASSYVQAYEQYF. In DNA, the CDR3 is TGTGCCAGCAGTTACGTCCAGGCCTACGAGCAGTACTTC.

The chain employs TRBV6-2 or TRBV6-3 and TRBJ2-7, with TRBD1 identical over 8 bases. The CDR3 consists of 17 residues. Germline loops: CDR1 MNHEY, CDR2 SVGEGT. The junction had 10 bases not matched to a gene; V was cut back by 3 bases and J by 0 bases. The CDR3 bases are TGTGCCAGCAGTTATAACACCGGGACAGGCTACTCCTACGAGCAGTACTTC. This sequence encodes CASSYNTGTGYSYEQYF.

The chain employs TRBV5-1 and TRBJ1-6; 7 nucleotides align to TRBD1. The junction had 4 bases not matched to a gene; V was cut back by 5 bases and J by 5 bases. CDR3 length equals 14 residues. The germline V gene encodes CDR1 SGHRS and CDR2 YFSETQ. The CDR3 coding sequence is TGCGCCAGCAGTACAGGGGACAATAATTCACCCCTCCACTTT. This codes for CASSTGDNNSPLHF. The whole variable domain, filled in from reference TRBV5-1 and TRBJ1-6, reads KAGVTQTPRYLIKTRGQQVTLSCSPISGHRSVSWYQQTPGQGLQFLFEYFSETQRNKGNFPGRFSGRQFSNSRSEMNVSTLELGDSALYLCASSTGDNNSPLHFGNGTRLTVT.

The CDR3, as DNA: TGTGCCAGCAGTCCGGCTAGCGGGGGGGCCTTCGGGGAGCTGTTTTTT. Residues: CASSPASGGAFGELFF. This chain links TRBV27 with TRBJ2-2; 12 bases fit TRBD2. V shed 5 bases, J shed 7 bases, and the junction held 8 bases outside the gene matches. The V gene's germline CDR1 is MNHEY and CDR2 SMNVEV (reference sequence). The CDR3 has 16 residues.

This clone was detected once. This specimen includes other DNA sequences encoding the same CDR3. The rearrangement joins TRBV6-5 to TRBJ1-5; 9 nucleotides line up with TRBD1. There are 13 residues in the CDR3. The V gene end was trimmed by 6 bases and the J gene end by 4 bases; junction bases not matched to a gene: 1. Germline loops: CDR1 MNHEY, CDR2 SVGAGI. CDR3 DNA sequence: TGTGCCAGCAGGGGGACAGGGAATCAGCCCCAGCATTTT. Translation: CASRGTGNQPQHF.

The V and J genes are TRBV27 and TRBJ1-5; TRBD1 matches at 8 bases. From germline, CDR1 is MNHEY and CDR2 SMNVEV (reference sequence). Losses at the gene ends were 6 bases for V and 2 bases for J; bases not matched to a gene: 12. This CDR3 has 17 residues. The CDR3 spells CASSPGTGAAGNQPQHF. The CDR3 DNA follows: TGTGCCAGCAGCCCCGGGACAGGAGCCGCCGGCAATCAGCCCCAGCATTTT.

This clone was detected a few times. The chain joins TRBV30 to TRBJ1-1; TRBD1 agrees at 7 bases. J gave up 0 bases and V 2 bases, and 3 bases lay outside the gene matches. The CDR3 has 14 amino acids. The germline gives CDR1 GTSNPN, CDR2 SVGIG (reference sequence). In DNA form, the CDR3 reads TGTGCCTGGAGTAAAGACAGGGTGAACACTGAAGCTTTCTTT. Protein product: CAWSKDRVNTEAFF.

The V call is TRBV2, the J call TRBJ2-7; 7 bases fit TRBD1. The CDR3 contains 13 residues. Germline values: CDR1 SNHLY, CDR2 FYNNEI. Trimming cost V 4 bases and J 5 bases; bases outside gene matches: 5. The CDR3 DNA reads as TGTGCCAGCAGTGGTCAGGGGGTCAACGAGCAGTACTTC. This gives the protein CASSGQGVNEQYF. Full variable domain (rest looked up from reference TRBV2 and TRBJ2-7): EPEVTQTPSHQVTQMGQEVILRCVPISNHLYFYWYRQILGQKVEFLVSFYNNEISEKSEIFDDQFSVERPDGSNFTLKIRSTKLEDSAMYFCASSGQGVNEQYFGPGTRLTVT.

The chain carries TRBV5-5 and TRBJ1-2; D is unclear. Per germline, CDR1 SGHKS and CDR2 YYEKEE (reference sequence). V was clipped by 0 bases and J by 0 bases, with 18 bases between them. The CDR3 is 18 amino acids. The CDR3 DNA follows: TGTGCCAGCAGCTTGGCCAAGCGGGATTTCGGGTCTAACTATGGCTACACCTTC. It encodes CASSLAKRDFGSNYGYTF.

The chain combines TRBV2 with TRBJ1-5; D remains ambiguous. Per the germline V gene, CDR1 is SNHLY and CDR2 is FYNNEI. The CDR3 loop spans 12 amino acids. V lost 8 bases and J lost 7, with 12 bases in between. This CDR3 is CASSGSNQPQHF. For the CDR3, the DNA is TGTGCCAGCTCAGGCAGTAACCAGCCCCAGCATTTT.

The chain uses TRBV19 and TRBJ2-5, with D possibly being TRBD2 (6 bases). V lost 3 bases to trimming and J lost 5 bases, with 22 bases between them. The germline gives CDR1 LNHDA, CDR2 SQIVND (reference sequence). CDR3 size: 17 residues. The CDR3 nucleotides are TGTGCCAGTAGTATTGGCGGGGATGGGGGGTTTCGGGAGACCCAGTACTTC. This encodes CASSIGGDGGFRETQYF.

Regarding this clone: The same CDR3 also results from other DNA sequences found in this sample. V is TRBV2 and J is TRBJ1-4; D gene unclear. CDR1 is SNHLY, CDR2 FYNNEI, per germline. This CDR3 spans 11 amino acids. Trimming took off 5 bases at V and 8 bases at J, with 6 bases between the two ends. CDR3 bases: TGTGCCAGCAGTCGGGGAGAAAAACTGTTTTTT. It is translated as CASSRGEKLFF.

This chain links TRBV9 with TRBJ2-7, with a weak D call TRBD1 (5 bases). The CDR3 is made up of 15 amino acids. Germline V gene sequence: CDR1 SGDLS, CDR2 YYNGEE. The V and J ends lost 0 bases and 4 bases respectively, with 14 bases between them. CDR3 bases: TGTGCCAGCAGCGTAGGTGCAGGGTACGCGTACGAGCAGTACTTC. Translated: CASSVGAGYAYEQYF. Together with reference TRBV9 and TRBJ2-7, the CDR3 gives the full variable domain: DSGVTQTPKHLITATGQRVTLRCSPRSGDLSVYWYQQSLDQGLQFLIQYYNGEERAKGNILERFSAQQFPDLHSELNLSSLELGDSALYFCASSVGAGYAYEQYFGPGTRLTVT.

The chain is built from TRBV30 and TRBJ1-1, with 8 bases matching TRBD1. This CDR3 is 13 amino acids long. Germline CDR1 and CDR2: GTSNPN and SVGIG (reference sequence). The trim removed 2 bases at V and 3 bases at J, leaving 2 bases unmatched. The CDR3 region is CAWSQGADTEAFF. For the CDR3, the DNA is TGTGCCTGGAGTCAGGGGGCGGACACTGAAGCTTTCTTT.

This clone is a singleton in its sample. In nucleotides, the CDR3 is TGTGCCAGTAGTAAAGGACGCACCCAAGAGGGGCAGTACTTC. Protein product: CASSKGRTQEGQYF. The rearrangement uses TRBV19 and TRBJ2-7, with D perhaps matching TRBD2 (5 bases). CDR3 length: 14 residues. V was shortened by 4 bases and J by 9 bases, with 19 bases between the two germline ends. Germline CDR1 and CDR2: LNHDA and SQIVND (reference sequence).